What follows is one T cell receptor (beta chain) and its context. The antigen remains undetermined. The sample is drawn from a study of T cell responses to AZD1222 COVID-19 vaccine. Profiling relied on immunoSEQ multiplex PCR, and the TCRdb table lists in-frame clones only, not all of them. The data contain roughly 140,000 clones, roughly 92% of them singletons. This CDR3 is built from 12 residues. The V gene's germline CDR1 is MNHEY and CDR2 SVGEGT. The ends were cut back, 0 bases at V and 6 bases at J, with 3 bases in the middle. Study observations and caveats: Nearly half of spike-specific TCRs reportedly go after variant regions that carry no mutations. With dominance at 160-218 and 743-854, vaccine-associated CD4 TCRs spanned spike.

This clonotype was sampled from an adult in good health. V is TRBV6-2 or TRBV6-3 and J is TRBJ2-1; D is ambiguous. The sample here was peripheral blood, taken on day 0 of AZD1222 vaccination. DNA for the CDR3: TGTGCCAGCAGTTACTCTTCCAATGAGCAGTTCTTC. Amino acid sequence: CASSYSSNEQFF.